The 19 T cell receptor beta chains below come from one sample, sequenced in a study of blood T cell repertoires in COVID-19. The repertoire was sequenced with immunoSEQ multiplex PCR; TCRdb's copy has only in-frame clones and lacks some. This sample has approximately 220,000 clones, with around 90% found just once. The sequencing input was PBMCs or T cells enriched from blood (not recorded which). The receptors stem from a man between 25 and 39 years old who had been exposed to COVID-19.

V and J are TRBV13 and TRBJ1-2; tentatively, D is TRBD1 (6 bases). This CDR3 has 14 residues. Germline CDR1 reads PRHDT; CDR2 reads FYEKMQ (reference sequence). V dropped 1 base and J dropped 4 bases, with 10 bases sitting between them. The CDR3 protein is CASSLEGVRYGYTF. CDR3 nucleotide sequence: TGTGCCAGCAGCTTAGAGGGGGTGCGCTATGGCTACACCTTC.

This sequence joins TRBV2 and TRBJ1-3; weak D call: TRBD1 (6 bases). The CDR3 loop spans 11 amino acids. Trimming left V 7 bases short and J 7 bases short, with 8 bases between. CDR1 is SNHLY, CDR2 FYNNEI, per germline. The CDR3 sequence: CASKGGNTIYF. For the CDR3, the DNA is TGTGCCAGCAAGGGGGGGAACACCATATATTTT.

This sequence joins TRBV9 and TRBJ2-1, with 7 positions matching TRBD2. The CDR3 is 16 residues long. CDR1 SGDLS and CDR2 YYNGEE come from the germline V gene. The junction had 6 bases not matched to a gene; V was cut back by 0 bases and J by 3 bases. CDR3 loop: CASSVGAGEIYNEQFF. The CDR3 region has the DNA TGTGCCAGCAGCGTAGGTGCGGGGGAGATCTACAATGAGCAGTTCTTC.

CDR3 nucleotide sequence: TGTGCCAGCAGCAAACGGACAGAAACTAACTATGGCTACACCTTC. It is translated as CASSKRTETNYGYTF. The V and J genes are TRBV7-8 and TRBJ1-2; weak D call: TRBD1 (6 bases). CDR1 and CDR2 from the germline V gene are SGHVS and FQNEAQ. Trimming took 5 bases from V and 0 from J, leaving 13 bases between them. This CDR3 is 15 amino acids long.

CDR3 residues: CSASGTNEQYF. The CDR3 DNA follows: TGCAGTGCCAGCGGGACAAACGAGCAGTACTTC. The chain recombines TRBV20-1 with TRBJ2-7; possible D gene TRBD2, 7 bases. CDR3 length: 11 amino acids. Per germline, CDR1 DFQATT and CDR2 SNEGSKA (reference sequence). Trimming pared 6 bases from V and 5 bases from J, leaving 11 bases between.

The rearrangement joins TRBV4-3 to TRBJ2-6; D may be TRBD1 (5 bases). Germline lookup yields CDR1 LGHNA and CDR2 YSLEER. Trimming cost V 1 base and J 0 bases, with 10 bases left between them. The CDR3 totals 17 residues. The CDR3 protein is CASSQGDSNSGANVLTF. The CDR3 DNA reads TGCGCCAGCAGCCAAGGTGACAGCAACTCTGGGGCCAACGTCCTGACTTTC.

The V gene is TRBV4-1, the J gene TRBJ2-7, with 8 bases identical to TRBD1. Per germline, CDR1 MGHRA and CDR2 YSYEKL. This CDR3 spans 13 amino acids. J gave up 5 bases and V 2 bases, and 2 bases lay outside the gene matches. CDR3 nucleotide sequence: TGCGCCAGCAGCCAACACAGGGGGAACGAGCAGTACTTC. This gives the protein CASSQHRGNEQYF.

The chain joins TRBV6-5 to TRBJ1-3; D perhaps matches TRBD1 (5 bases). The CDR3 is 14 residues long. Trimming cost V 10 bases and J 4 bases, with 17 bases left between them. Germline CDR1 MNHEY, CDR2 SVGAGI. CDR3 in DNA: TGTGCCACCGGTCAGGGAAGCCCAGGAAACACCATATATTTT. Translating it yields CATGQGSPGNTIYF.

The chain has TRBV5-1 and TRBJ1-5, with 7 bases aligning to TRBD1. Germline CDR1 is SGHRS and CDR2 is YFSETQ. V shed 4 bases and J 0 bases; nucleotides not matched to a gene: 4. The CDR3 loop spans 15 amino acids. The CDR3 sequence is CASSPGTDSNQPQHF. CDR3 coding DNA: TGCGCCAGCAGCCCCGGGACAGATAGCAATCAGCCCCAGCATTTT.

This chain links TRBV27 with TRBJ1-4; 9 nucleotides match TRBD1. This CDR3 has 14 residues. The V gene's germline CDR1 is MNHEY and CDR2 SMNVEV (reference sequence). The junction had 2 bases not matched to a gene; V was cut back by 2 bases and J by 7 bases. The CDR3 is CASSLGTGSEKLFF. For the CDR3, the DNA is TGTGCCAGCAGTTTAGGGACAGGGTCTGAAAAACTGTTTTTT.

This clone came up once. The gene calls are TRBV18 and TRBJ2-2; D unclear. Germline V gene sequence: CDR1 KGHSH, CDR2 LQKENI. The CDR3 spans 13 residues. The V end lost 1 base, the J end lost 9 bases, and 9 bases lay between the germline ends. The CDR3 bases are TGTGCCAGCTCACCACGTGGGCCCAGGGAGCTGTTTTTT. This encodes CASSPRGPRELFF. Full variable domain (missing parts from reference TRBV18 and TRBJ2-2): NAGVMQNPRHLVRRRGQEARLRCSPMKGHSHVYWYRQLPEEGLKFMVYLQKENIIDESGMPKERFSAEFPKEGPSILRIQQVVRGDSAAYFCASSPRGPRELFFGEGSRLTVL.

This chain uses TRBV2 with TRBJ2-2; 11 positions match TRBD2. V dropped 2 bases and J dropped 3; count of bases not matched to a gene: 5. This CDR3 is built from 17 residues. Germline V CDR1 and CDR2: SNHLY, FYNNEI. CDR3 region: CASSENLAGGYTGELFF. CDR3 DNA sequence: TGTGCCAGCAGTGAAAATCTAGCGGGGGGATACACCGGGGAGCTGTTTTTT.

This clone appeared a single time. The CDR3 DNA follows: TGCAGCGCGGAGACGCGGACTAATGAAAAACTGTTTTTT. Its translation is CSAETRTNEKLFF. The chain couples TRBV29-1 to TRBJ1-4; D is unclear. The V gene lost 7 bases and the J gene lost 2 bases, with 11 bases spanning the gap. The germline gives CDR1 SQVTM, CDR2 ANQGSEA. The CDR3 has 13 residues.

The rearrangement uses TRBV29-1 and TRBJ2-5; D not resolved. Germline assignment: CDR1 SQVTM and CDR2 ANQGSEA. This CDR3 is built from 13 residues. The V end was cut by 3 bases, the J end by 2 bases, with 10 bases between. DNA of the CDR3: TGCAGCGTTGATGACTTCATTCAAGAGACCCAGTACTTC. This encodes CSVDDFIQETQYF. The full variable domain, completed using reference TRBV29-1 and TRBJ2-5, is SAVISQKPSRDICQRGTSLTIQCQVDSQVTMMFWYRQQPGQSLTLIATANQGSEATYESGFVIDKFPISRPNLTFSTLTVSNMSPEDSSIYLCSVDDFIQETQYFGPGTRLLVL.

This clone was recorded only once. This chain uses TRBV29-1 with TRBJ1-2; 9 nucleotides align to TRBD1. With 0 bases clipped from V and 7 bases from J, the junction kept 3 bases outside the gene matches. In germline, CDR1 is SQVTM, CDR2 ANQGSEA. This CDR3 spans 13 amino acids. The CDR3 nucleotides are TGCAGCGTTGAAGATACAGGGGGCGGTGGCTACACCTTC. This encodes CSVEDTGGGGYTF.

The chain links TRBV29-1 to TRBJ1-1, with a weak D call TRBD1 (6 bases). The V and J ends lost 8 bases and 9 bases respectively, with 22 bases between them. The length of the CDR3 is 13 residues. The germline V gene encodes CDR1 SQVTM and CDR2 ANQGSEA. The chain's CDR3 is CSSEDRYIQKAFF. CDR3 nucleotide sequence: TGCAGCTCGGAGGACAGATATATCCAAAAAGCTTTCTTT.

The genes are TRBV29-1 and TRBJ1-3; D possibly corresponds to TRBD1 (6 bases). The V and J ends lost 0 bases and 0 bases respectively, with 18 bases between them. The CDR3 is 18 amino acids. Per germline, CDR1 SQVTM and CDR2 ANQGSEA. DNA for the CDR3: TGCAGCGTTGAAGATCTATCTCCGGGACACCTCTCTGGAAACACCATATATTTT. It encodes CSVEDLSPGHLSGNTIYF.

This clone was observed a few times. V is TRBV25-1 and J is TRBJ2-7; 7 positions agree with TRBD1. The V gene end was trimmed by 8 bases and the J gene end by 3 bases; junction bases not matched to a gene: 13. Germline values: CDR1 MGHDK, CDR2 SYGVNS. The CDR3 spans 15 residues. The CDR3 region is CASLALTGNIYEQYF. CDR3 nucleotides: TGTGCCAGCCTCGCCTTGACAGGGAACATCTACGAGCAGTACTTC.

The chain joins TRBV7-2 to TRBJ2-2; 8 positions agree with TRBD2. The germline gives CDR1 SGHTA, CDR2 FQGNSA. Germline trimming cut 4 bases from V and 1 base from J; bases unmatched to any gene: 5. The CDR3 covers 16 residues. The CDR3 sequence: CASSSVAGLNTGELFF. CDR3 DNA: TGTGCCAGCAGCTCAGTAGCGGGGCTGAACACCGGGGAGCTGTTTTTT.